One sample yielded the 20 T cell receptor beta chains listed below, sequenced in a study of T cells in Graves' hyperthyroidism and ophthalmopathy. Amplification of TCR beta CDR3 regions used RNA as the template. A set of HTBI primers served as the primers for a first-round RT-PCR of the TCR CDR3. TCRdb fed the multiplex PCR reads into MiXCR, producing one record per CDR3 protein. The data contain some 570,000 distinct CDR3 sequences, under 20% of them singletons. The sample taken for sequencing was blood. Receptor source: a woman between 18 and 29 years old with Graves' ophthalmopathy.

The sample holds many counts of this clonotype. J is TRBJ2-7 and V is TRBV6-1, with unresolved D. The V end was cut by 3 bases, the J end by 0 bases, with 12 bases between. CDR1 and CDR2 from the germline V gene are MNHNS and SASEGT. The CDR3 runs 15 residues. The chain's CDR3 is CASSEADGSSYEQYF. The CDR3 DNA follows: TGTGCCAGCAGTGAGGCGGACGGTAGCTCCTACGAGCAGTACTTC.

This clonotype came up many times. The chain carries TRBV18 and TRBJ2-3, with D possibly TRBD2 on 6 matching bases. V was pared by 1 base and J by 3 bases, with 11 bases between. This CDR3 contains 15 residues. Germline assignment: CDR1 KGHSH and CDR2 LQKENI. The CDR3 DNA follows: TGTGCCAGCTCACCACAGATCGGGGGTACAGATACGCAGTATTTT. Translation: CASSPQIGGTDTQYF.

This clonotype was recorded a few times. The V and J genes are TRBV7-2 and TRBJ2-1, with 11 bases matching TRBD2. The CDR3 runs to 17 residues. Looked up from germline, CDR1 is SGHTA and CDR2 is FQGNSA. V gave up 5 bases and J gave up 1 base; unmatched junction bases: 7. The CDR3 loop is CASSRELAGGSYNEQFF. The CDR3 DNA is TGTGCCAGCAGCCGGGAGCTAGCGGGGGGATCCTACAATGAGCAGTTCTTC.

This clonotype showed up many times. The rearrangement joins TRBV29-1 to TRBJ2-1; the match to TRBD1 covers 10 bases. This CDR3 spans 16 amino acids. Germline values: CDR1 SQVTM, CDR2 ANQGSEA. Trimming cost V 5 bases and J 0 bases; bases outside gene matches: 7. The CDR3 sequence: CSVIRTGGLSYNEQFF. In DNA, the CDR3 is TGCAGCGTTATCAGGACAGGGGGTCTCTCCTACAATGAGCAGTTCTTC.

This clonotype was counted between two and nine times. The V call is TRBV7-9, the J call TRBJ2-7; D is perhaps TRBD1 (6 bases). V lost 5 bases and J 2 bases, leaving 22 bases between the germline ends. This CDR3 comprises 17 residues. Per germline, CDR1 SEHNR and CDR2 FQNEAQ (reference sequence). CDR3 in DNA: TGTGCCAGCAGCCTCGCCCCGGGACACACAAAACCCTACGAGCAGTACTTC. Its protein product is CASSLAPGHTKPYEQYF. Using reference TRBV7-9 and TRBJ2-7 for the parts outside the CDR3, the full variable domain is DTGVSQNPRHKITKRGQNVTFRCDPISEHNRLYWYRQTLGQGPEFLTYFQNEAQLEKSRLLSDRFSAERPKGSFSTLEIQRTEQGDSAMYLCASSLAPGHTKPYEQYFGPGTRLTVT.

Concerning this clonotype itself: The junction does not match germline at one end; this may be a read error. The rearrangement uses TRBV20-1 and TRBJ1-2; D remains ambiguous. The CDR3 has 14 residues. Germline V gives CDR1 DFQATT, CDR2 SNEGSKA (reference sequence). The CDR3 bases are TGCAGTGCTAGTGAGGAAGGACGCAGCTATGGCCACACCTTC. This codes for CSASEEGRSYGHTF.

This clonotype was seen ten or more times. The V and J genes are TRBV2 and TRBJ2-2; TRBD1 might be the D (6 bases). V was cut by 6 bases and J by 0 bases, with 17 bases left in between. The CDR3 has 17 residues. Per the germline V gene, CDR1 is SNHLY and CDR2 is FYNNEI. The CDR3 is CASRSGQLYANTGELFF. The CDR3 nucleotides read TGTGCCAGCAGATCCGGACAGCTCTACGCGAACACCGGGGAGCTGTTTTTT.

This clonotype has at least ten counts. The CDR3 nucleotides are TGTGCCAGCAGGCCCGGGACGTGGACTGAAGCTTTCTTT. Residues: CASRPGTWTEAFF. The chain recombines TRBV6-1 with TRBJ1-1; TRBD1 is a possible D gene (5 bases). Germline-derived CDR1 and CDR2 are MNHNS and SASEGT. The CDR3 length is 13 residues. The germline V and J ends were trimmed by 6 bases and 5 bases, with 13 bases remaining between them.

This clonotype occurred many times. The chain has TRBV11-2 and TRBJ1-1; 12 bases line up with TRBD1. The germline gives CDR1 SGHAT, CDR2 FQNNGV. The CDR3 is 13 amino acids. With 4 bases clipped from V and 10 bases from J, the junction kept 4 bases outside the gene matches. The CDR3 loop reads CASSSGQGAGAFF. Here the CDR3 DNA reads TGTGCCAGCAGCTCGGGACAGGGGGCTGGAGCTTTCTTT.

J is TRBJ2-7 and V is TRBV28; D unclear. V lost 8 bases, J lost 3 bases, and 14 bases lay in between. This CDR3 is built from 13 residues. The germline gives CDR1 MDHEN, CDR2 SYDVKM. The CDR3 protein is CASRPVEDYEQYF. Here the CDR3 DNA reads TGTGCCAGCCGCCCGGTCGAAGACTACGAGCAGTACTTC.

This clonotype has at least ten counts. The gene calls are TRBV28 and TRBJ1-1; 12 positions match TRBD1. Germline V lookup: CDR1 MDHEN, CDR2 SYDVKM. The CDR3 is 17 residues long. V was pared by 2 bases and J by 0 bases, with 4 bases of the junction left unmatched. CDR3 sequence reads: CASSLMGQGALNTEAFF. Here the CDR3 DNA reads TGTGCCAGCAGTTTAATGGGACAGGGGGCCTTGAACACTGAAGCTTTCTTT.

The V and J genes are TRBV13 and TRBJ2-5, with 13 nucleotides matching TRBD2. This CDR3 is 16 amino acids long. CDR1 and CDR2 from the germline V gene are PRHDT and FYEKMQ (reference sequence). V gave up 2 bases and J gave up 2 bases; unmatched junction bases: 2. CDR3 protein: CASSLSTSGGQETQYF. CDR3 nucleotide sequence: TGTGCCAGCAGCTTATCGACTAGCGGGGGGCAAGAGACCCAGTACTTC.

The chain's CDR3 is CASSFARGAYEQYF. CDR3 DNA: TGTGCCAGCAGCTTCGCCCGGGGGGCCTACGAGCAGTACTTC. The chain is built from TRBV7-2 and TRBJ2-7; 7 nucleotides match TRBD2. The V and J ends lost 3 bases and 2 bases, in that order; junction bases with no gene match: 4. Germline V CDR1 and CDR2: SGHTA, FQGNSA. This CDR3 is built from 14 residues.

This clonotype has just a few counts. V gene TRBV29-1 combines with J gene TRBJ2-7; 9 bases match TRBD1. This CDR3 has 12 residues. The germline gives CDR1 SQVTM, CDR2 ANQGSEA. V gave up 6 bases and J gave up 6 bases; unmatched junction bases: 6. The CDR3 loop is CSVGQGEGEQYF. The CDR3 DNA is TGCAGCGTGGGACAGGGTGAGGGCGAGCAGTACTTC.

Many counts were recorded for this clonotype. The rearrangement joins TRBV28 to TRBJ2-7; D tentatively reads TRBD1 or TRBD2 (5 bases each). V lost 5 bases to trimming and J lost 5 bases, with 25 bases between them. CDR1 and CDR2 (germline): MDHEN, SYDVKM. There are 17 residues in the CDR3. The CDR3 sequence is CASSPPPARGDENEQYF. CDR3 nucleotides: TGTGCCAGCAGTCCCCCTCCCGCCAGAGGGGACGAAAACGAGCAGTACTTC.

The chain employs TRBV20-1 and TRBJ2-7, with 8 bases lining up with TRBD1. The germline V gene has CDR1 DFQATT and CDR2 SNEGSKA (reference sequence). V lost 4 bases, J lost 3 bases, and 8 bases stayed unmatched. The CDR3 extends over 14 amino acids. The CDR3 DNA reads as TGCAGTGCTATTAGACGGACAGGGCGCTACGAGCAGTACTTC. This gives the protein CSAIRRTGRYEQYF.

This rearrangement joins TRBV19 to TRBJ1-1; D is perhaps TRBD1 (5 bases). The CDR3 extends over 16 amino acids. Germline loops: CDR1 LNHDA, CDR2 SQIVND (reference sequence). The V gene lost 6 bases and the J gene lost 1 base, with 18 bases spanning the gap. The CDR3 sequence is CASRKGIYTENTEAFF. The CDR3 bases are TGTGCCAGTAGGAAGGGGATATACACCGAGAACACTGAAGCTTTCTTT.

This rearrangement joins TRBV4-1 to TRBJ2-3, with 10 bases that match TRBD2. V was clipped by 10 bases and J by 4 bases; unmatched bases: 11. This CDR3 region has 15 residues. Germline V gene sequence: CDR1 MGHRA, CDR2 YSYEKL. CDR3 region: CATAERGGRADTQYF. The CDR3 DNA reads TGCGCCACAGCTGAGCGGGGGGGCCGCGCAGATACGCAGTATTTT.

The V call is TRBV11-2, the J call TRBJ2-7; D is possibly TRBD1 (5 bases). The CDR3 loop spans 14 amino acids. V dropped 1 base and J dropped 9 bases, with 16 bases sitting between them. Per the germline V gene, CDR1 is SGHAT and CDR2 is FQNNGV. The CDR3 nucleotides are TGTGCCAGCAGCTTAGGGGGCAGAGCCCACGGGCAGTACTTC. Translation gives CASSLGGRAHGQYF.

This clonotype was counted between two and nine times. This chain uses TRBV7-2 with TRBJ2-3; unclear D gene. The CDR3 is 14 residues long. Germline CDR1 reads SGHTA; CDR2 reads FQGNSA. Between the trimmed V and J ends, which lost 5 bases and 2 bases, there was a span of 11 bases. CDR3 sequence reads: CASSGPANTDTQYF. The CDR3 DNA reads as TGTGCCAGCAGCGGGCCAGCGAACACAGATACGCAGTATTTT.